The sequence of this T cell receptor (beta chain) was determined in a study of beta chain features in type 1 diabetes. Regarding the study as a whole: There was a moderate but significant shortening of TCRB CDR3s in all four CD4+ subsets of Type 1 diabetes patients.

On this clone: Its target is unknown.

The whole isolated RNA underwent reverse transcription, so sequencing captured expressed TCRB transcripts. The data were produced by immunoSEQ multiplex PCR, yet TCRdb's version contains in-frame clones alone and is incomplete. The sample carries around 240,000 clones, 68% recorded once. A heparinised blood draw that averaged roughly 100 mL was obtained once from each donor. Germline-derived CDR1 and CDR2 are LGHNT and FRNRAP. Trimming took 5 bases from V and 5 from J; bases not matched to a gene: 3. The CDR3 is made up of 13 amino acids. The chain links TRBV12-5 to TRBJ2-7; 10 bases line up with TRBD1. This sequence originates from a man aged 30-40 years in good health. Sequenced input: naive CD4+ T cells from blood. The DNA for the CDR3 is TGTGCTAGTGGTCCGGGACAGGGGCACGAGCAGTACTTC. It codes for CASGPGQGHEQYF.